One and the same sample provided the 21 T cell receptor beta chains below, sequenced in a study of metastatic and nonmetastatic thyroid tumors. TCRdb reanalyzed the PCR reads with MiXCR. The repertoire holds 30,000 to 40,000 clones, with about 13% as singletons. The entire patient cohort was treatment-naive prior to thyroid surgery. Sequencing was carried out using blood. These receptors originate from a female donor with papillary thyroid cancer or a benign thyroid nodule (not recorded which). Some clones in this sample may be carry-over from other donors' samples.

This clone was counted ten times or more. The CDR3 DNA sequence: TGTGCCAGCAGAGTTTGCGTAGCGGGAGACTGTGAGCAGTACTTC. This translates into CASRVCVAGDCEQYF. The rearrangement links TRBV28 to TRBJ2-7, with 9 positions matching TRBD2. The germline V gene encodes CDR1 MDHEN and CDR2 SYDVKM. This CDR3 comprises 15 residues. V gave up 6 bases and J gave up 7 bases; unmatched junction bases: 13.

This clone showed up just a few times. The genes are TRBV6-5 and TRBJ1-2, with D perhaps TRBD1 (5 bases). There are 15 residues in the CDR3. Per germline, CDR1 MNHEY and CDR2 SVGAGI. V was clipped by 8 bases and J by 2 bases, with 18 bases between them. CDR3 region: CASCSGTGQNYGYTF. The CDR3 DNA sequence: TGTGCCAGCTGTTCCGGGACCGGGCAGAACTATGGCTACACCTTC.

Remarks on this clone: One end of the junction does not line up with germline, which may come from a read error. The V and J genes are TRBV27 and TRBJ1-5; D is undetermined. In germline, CDR1 is MNHEY, CDR2 SMNVEV (reference sequence). This CDR3 spans 13 amino acids. This CDR3 is CASSRRSCQPQHF. The CDR3 nucleotides read TGCGCCAGTAGTAGGCGGTCGTGCCAGCCCCAGCATTTT.

This clone was observed at least ten times. J is TRBJ2-3 and V is TRBV29-1; 10 nucleotides match TRBD1. CDR1 SQVTM and CDR2 ANQGSEA come from the germline V gene. The CDR3 contains 12 residues. J gave up 4 bases and V 7 bases, and 2 bases lay outside the gene matches. The CDR3 bases are TGCAGCGGGGGACAGGGGCCAGATACGCAGTATTTT. Encoded protein: CSGGQGPDTQYF.

This clone has a count of ten or more. The chain links TRBV7-8 to TRBJ2-5; 10 bases line up with TRBD2. With 4 bases clipped from V and 7 bases from J, the junction kept 15 bases outside the gene matches. CDR1 SGHVS and CDR2 FQNEAQ come from the germline V gene. The CDR3 loop spans 17 amino acids. CDR3 in amino acids: CASSSPRGQREGGTQYF. The CDR3 DNA reads as TGTGCCAGCAGCTCACCCAGGGGTCAGCGGGAGGGTGGGACCCAGTACTTC.

This clone was observed many times. This sequence joins TRBV10-1 and TRBJ2-3, with 8 bases identical to TRBD2. Germline CDR1 and CDR2: WNHNN and SYGVQD (reference sequence). V lost 3 bases and J lost 5; bases outside the gene matches: 4. CDR3 length: 14 amino acids. The DNA for the CDR3 is TGCGCCAGCAGTGAAGGTCTAGCGGGAGATACGCAGTATTTT. It is translated as CASSEGLAGDTQYF.

At least ten counts were recorded for this clone. The chain couples TRBV27 to TRBJ2-1; no clear D. Trimming took off 3 bases at V and 0 bases at J, with 6 bases between the two ends. This CDR3 has 14 residues. CDR1 MNHEY and CDR2 SMNVEV come from the germline V gene (reference sequence). The CDR3 sequence is CASSFRSSYNEQFF. DNA for the CDR3: TGTGCCAGCAGTTTCCGAAGCTCCTACAATGAGCAGTTCTTC.

This clone is termed medium-sized. CDR3 sequence reads: CASSSTGLASNTQYF. CDR3 nucleotides: TGTGCCAGCAGTTCGACGGGACTAGCGTCGAATACGCAGTATTTT. The V and J genes are TRBV28 and TRBJ2-3, with 10 bases fitting TRBD2. V shed 4 bases and J 7 bases; nucleotides not matched to a gene: 8. CDR3 length equals 15 residues. The V gene's germline CDR1 is MDHEN and CDR2 SYDVKM.

This clone was found many times. The rearrangement joins TRBV28 to TRBJ1-2; D is unclear. Trimming took off 4 bases at V and 2 bases at J, with 2 bases between the two ends. This CDR3 has 11 residues. Germline CDR1 and CDR2: MDHEN and SYDVKM. DNA of the CDR3: TGTGCCAGCAGTTCCAACTATGGCTACACCTTC. This sequence encodes CASSSNYGYTF.

This clone was seen ten or more times. V usage is TRBV25-1 and J usage is TRBJ1-1, with D uncertain. V was shortened by 1 base and J by 3 bases, with 12 bases between the two germline ends. Looked up from germline, CDR1 is MGHDK and CDR2 is SYGVNS. This CDR3 spans 15 amino acids. Here the CDR3 reads CASSESPGRYTEAFF. The CDR3 nucleotides read TGTGCCAGCAGTGAATCCCCGGGGAGGTACACTGAAGCTTTCTTT.

There are many counts of this clone. J is TRBJ2-1 and V is TRBV11-3; D is undetermined. The CDR3 has 14 residues. CDR1 is SGHNT and CDR2 is YENEEA in the germline V gene. V gave up 5 bases and J gave up 4 bases, with 12 bases separating them. The CDR3 region has the DNA TGTGCCAGCAGCCCCCTCGACCCTTACAATGAGCAGTTCTTC. Amino acids: CASSPLDPYNEQFF. Based on the CDR3 plus reference TRBV11-3 and TRBJ2-1, the full variable domain is EAGVVQSPRYKIIEKKQPVAFWCNPISGHNTLYWYLQNLGQGPELLIRYENEEAVDDSQLPKDRFSAERLKGVDSTLKIQPAELGDSAVYLCASSPLDPYNEQFFGPGTRLTVL.

The chain links TRBV27 to TRBJ1-5; a weak D match, TRBD1 (5 bases). CDR1 and CDR2 (germline): MNHEY, SMNVEV (reference sequence). The CDR3 consists of 14 residues. V gave up 6 bases and J gave up 8 bases, with 17 bases separating them. CDR3 residues: CASRGGIENKPQHF. DNA for the CDR3: TGTGCCAGCAGGGGGGGAATAGAAAATAAGCCCCAGCATTTT.

Ten or more counts support this clone. This chain uses TRBV24-1 with TRBJ1-2; D ambiguous. The CDR3 is 14 amino acids. The V end lost 3 bases, the J end lost 0 bases, and 7 bases lay between the germline ends. The germline CDR1 and CDR2 sequences are KGHDR and SFDVKD. The CDR3 DNA sequence: TGTGCCACCAGTGATCGGGGAGCTAACTATGGCTACACCTTC. Translated: CATSDRGANYGYTF.

With respect to this clone: A much larger clone is a single base away; this may be a read error. The chain has TRBV12-3 or TRBV12-4 and TRBJ2-1; 7 positions agree with TRBD2. Trimming took 3 bases from V and 10 from J; bases not matched to a gene: 6. The CDR3 length is 13 residues. The chain's CDR3 is CASSLDGGGEQFF. The CDR3 nucleotides are TGTGCCAGCAGTTTGGATGGGGGGGGGGAGCAGTTCTTC.

The J gene is TRBJ2-3, the V gene TRBV20-1; D unresolved. CDR1 DFQATT and CDR2 SNEGSKA come from the germline V gene (reference sequence). CDR3 length: 14 residues. The V and J ends lost 6 bases and 3 bases respectively, with 16 bases between them. In DNA form, the CDR3 reads TGCAGTGCCCATCACATAGCTGGGACAGATACGCAGTATTTT. Amino acids: CSAHHIAGTDTQYF.

This clone appeared many times. The chain combines TRBV12-3 or TRBV12-4 with TRBJ1-3; D ambiguous. Trimming left V 6 bases short and J 4 bases short, with 10 bases between. The length of the CDR3 is 13 residues. CDR3 bases: TGTGCCAGCAGCCGTCCGGGGGGAAACACCATATATTTT. Translated: CASSRPGGNTIYF.

CDR3 region: CAWDGQVNTEAFF. Here the CDR3 DNA reads TGTGCCTGGGACGGACAGGTGAACACTGAAGCTTTCTTT. V and J are TRBV30 and TRBJ1-1, with TRBD1 matching 7 bases. The CDR3 has 13 residues. The germline gives CDR1 GTSNPN, CDR2 SVGIG (reference sequence). Trimming removed 5 bases from V and 0 bases from J; junction bases left unmatched: 3.

This chain's CDR3 is CASSLEAPYEQYF. CDR3 in DNA: TGTGCCAGCAGCTTAGAGGCCCCCTACGAGCAGTACTTC. The chain links TRBV7-6 to TRBJ2-7; D remains ambiguous. V lost 1 base and J 2 bases, leaving 6 bases between the germline ends. CDR1 is SGHVS, CDR2 FNYEAQ, per germline. The CDR3 is made up of 13 amino acids. Full variable domain (missing parts from reference TRBV7-6 and TRBJ2-7): GAGVSQSPRYKVTKRGQDVALRCDPISGHVSLYWYRQALGQGPEFLTYFNYEAQQDKSGLPNDRFSAERPEGSISTLTIQRTEQRDSAMYRCASSLEAPYEQYFGPGTRLTVT.

At least ten counts were recorded for this clone. V gene TRBV19 combines with J gene TRBJ2-4; D perhaps matches TRBD2 (6 bases). The ends were cut back, 8 bases at V and 10 bases at J, with 15 bases in the middle. This CDR3 comprises 12 residues. Germline V lookup: CDR1 LNHDA, CDR2 SQIVND (reference sequence). For the CDR3, the DNA is TGTGCCAGTGTTCGCCAGGGAGGTATTCAGTACTTC. This sequence encodes CASVRQGGIQYF.

The chain recombines TRBV3-1 with TRBJ1-2; D is uncertain. V was cut by 0 bases and J by 4 bases, with 12 bases left in between. The CDR3 spans 15 residues. Germline V lookup: CDR1 LGHDT, CDR2 YNNKEL (reference sequence). The DNA of the CDR3 is TGTGCCAGCAGCCAAGATACAGACACCCCCTATGGCTACACCTTC. Protein product: CASSQDTDTPYGYTF.

This clone was seen repeatedly, ten times or more. The rearrangement joins TRBV2 to TRBJ2-3, with D maybe TRBD2 (5 bases). CDR3 length: 15 amino acids. V was trimmed by 2 bases and J by 4 bases, leaving 13 bases between them. Germline V lookup: CDR1 SNHLY, CDR2 FYNNEI. The CDR3 sequence is CASSEFVGVADTQYF. The CDR3 DNA sequence: TGTGCCAGCAGTGAATTTGTGGGAGTAGCAGATACGCAGTATTTT.